The 23 T cell receptor beta chains below were found in one sample sequenced in a study of shared clonotypes between healthy human individuals. Profiling relied on immunoSEQ multiplex PCR, and the TCRdb table lists in-frame clones only, not all of them. The table shows about a million clones, with about 74% occurring only once. Sequencing was done on a sample of memory CD4+ T cells sorted from blood. Subset in this sample: CD45RA-negative fraction. All receptors derive from a man younger than 35 in good health.

The rearrangement joins TRBV5-1 to TRBJ1-1, with TRBD1 identical over 9 bases. The V gene end was trimmed by 0 bases and the J gene end by 9 bases; junction bases not matched to a gene: 15. Germline V lookup: CDR1 SGHRS, CDR2 YFSETQ. The CDR3 is made up of 17 amino acids. DNA for the CDR3: TGCGCCAGCAGCTTGGCCCACAGGGGGCGCGTGGGGGATAAAGCTTTCTTT. This gives the protein CASSLAHRGRVGDKAFF.

Comment on this clone: Here the CDR3 omits its conserved ending phenylalanine or tryptophan, so a read error is the likely source. The rearrangement links TRBV4-1 to TRBJ2-7, with D possibly TRBD1 on 6 matching bases. The CDR3 runs to 16 residues. V dropped 0 bases and J dropped 4 bases, with 16 bases sitting between them. Germline V gene data show CDR1 as MGHRA and CDR2 as YSYEKL. The CDR3 bases are TGCGCCAGCAGCCAAGATAAGGGACATCCGAAGTACGAGCAGTACCTC. Encoded protein: CASSQDKGHPKYEQYL.

In this sample, this clone turned up once. The CDR3 DNA reads as TGTGCCAGCAGTCCTCACTCGGTTACTACTGAAGCTTTCTTT. Residues: CASSPHSVTTEAFF. The chain joins TRBV28 to TRBJ1-1; D remains ambiguous. This CDR3 spans 14 amino acids. V was cut by 5 bases and J by 5 bases, with 15 bases left in between. The germline CDR1 and CDR2 sequences are MDHEN and SYDVKM.

The J gene is TRBJ2-1, the V gene TRBV5-5; 7 bases map to TRBD1. Trimming at V came to 0 bases and at J to 3 bases, leaving 3 bases not matched to a gene. Germline V lookup: CDR1 SGHKS, CDR2 YYEKEE (reference sequence). This CDR3 has 15 amino acids. The CDR3 here is CASSLGRQGYNEQFF. DNA of the CDR3: TGTGCCAGCAGCTTGGGGAGACAGGGCTACAATGAGCAGTTCTTC. The full variable domain, completed using reference TRBV5-5 and TRBJ2-1, is DAGVTQSPTHLIKTRGQQVTLRCSPISGHKSVSWYQQVLGQGPQFIFQYYEKEERGRGNFPDRFSARQFPNYSSELNVNALLLGDSALYLCASSLGRQGYNEQFFGPGTRLTVL.

The rearrangement joins TRBV6-6 to TRBJ2-7; 7 bases fit TRBD2. Germline V gives CDR1 MNHNY, CDR2 SVGAGI (reference sequence). The CDR3 is 16 residues long. Losses at the gene ends were 7 bases for V and 0 bases for J; bases not matched to a gene: 12. CDR3 DNA: TGTGCCAGCACCCGAAGTACAGCGGGAAGCTCCTACGAGCAGTACTTC. Translation: CASTRSTAGSSYEQYF.

About this clone: A junction end diverges from the germline sequence, so it may reflect a read error. The gene calls are TRBV5-4 and TRBJ2-7; 9 bases agree with TRBD1. The CDR3 is 16 residues long. From germline, CDR1 is SGHNT and CDR2 YYREEE (reference sequence). The CDR3 sequence: CASSPSGQGITYEQYF. The CDR3 coding sequence is TGTGCCAGCAGCCCGTCTGGACAGGGGATAACCTACGAGCAGTATTTC.

The table lists this clone with a few counts. The chain recombines TRBV5-4 with TRBJ1-1; D unclear. Trimming removed 1 base at V and 7 bases at J, with 23 bases between. Per the germline V gene, CDR1 is SGHNT and CDR2 is YYREEE (reference sequence). This CDR3 is built from 17 residues. The CDR3 region has the DNA TGTGCCAGCAGCTTGTTAGTCTCTGCTACCATTAGGGTTGAAGCTTTCTTT. Protein product: CASSLLVSATIRVEAFF.

The rearrangement joins TRBV5-1 to TRBJ2-5, with a weak D call TRBD2 (6 bases). Trimming took 0 bases from V and 8 from J, leaving 11 bases between them. The CDR3 sequence is 13 residues long. Germline CDR1 and CDR2: SGHRS and YFSETQ. This chain's CDR3 is CASSLEEGSTQYF. Here the CDR3 DNA reads TGCGCCAGCAGCTTGGAGGAGGGGTCAACCCAGTACTTC.

In its sample, this clone was seen a few times. The gene calls are TRBV2 and TRBJ1-5, with D possibly being TRBD1 (5 bases). Germline CDR1 reads SNHLY; CDR2 reads FYNNEI. The length of the CDR3 is 15 residues. V gave up 4 bases and J gave up 3 bases, with 13 bases separating them. The CDR3 coding sequence is TGTGCCAGCAGTGTTAACCGGGACGCCAATCAGCCCCAGCATTTT. It yields the protein CASSVNRDANQPQHF.

The V gene is TRBV4-1, the J gene TRBJ2-7; possibly TRBD1 or TRBD2 for D (7 bases each). Germline V gene sequence: CDR1 MGHRA, CDR2 YSYEKL. Trimming removed 1 base from V and 7 bases from J, with 14 bases in between. This CDR3 comprises 14 residues. This chain's CDR3 is CASSQGEGAREQYF. The CDR3 DNA sequence: TGCGCCAGCAGCCAAGGGGAGGGGGCGAGGGAGCAGTACTTC.

The chain links TRBV5-1 to TRBJ2-3; D not certain. V shed 1 base and J shed 0 bases, with 6 bases lying between them. Germline loops: CDR1 SGHRS, CDR2 YFSETQ. The CDR3 has 14 residues. CDR3 in amino acids: CASSLSTSTDTQYF. Here the CDR3 DNA reads TGCGCCAGCAGCTTGTCGACTAGCACAGATACGCAGTATTTT.

This clone has a handful of counts. The CDR3 DNA reads as TGTGCCAGCAGCTTCAGTCGGGATCTTTCCTACAATGAGCAGTTCTTC. Translating gives CASSFSRDLSYNEQFF. The chain uses TRBV5-5 and TRBJ2-1; tentative D call: TRBD2 (5 bases). The germline V and J ends were trimmed by 2 bases and 1 base, with 13 bases remaining between them. The CDR3 sequence is 16 residues long. Germline V gene lookup returns CDR1 SGHKS and CDR2 YYEKEE (reference sequence).

The V and J genes are TRBV5-4 and TRBJ2-5, with unresolved D. V shed 2 bases and J shed 2 bases, with 10 bases lying between them. The length of the CDR3 is 14 residues. Germline values: CDR1 SGHNT, CDR2 YYREEE (reference sequence). CDR3 residues: CASSLGYGQETQYF. The CDR3, as DNA: TGTGCCAGCAGCTTAGGATACGGACAAGAGACCCAGTACTTC.

The chain joins TRBV18 to TRBJ1-1, with D uncertain. Germline V gives CDR1 KGHSH, CDR2 LQKENI. This CDR3 is 15 amino acids long. V was cut by 3 bases and J by 3 bases, with 14 bases left in between. The CDR3 loop is CASSPQPGTDTEAFF. CDR3 coding DNA: TGTGCCAGCTCACCTCAACCGGGAACTGACACTGAAGCTTTCTTT.

The gene calls are TRBV6-5 and TRBJ1-1, with 7 bases matching TRBD1. CDR1 and CDR2 from the germline V gene are MNHEY and SVGAGI. The CDR3 contains 11 residues. Trimming removed 8 bases from V and 6 bases from J; junction bases left unmatched: 3. The CDR3 sequence: CASGTASEAFF. DNA for the CDR3: TGTGCCAGCGGGACAGCCTCTGAAGCTTTCTTT.

This clone has only a few counts. The chain carries TRBV5-1 and TRBJ1-2; weak D call: TRBD1 (6 bases). The germline CDR1 and CDR2 sequences are SGHRS and YFSETQ. V lost 6 bases and J lost 3, with 12 bases in between. This CDR3 region has 13 residues. The CDR3 nucleotides read TGCGCCAGCACTGGGGACAATGACTATGGCTACACCTTC. As protein: CASTGDNDYGYTF. Full variable domain (outside the CDR3, taken from reference TRBV5-1 and TRBJ1-2): KAGVTQTPRYLIKTRGQQVTLSCSPISGHRSVSWYQQTPGQGLQFLFEYFSETQRNKGNFPGRFSGRQFSNSRSEMNVSTLELGDSALYLCASTGDNDYGYTFGSGTRLTVV.

This chain links TRBV6-1 with TRBJ2-3, with 9 bases fitting TRBD1. Germline V gene sequence: CDR1 MNHNS, CDR2 SASEGT. CDR3 size: 14 residues. After removal of 5 bases from V and 5 bases from J, the junction contained 5 bases not matched to a gene. CDR3 in amino acids: CASSSRDREDTQYF. The CDR3 DNA reads TGTGCCAGCAGTAGCCGGGACAGGGAAGATACGCAGTATTTT.

The gene calls are TRBV2 and TRBJ2-2, with TRBD1 identical over 11 bases. The germline CDR1 and CDR2 sequences are SNHLY and FYNNEI. The CDR3 is 13 residues long. The V segment lost 11 bases and the J segment 6 bases; nucleotides outside the gene matches: 5. DNA for the CDR3: TGTGCCGGACAGGGGGCGGGCCCCGGGGAGCTGTTTTTT. It translates to CAGQGAGPGELFF. Looking up the rest from reference TRBV2 and TRBJ2-2 gives the full variable domain: EPEVTQTPSHQVTQMGQEVILRCVPISNHLYFYWYRQILGQKVEFLVSFYNNEISEKSEIFDDQFSVERPDGSNFTLKIRSTKLEDSAMYFCAGQGAGPGELFFGEGSRLTVL.

The chain employs TRBV2 and TRBJ1-2; D call uncertain. The V end lost 2 bases, the J end lost 0 bases, and 10 bases lay between the germline ends. The CDR3 is 15 amino acids. Germline V gene sequence: CDR1 SNHLY, CDR2 FYNNEI. CDR3 loop: CASSEYQEANYGYTF. CDR3 sequence (DNA): TGTGCCAGCAGTGAATATCAGGAAGCTAACTATGGCTACACCTTC.

This clone was seen only a few times. The chain recombines TRBV30 with TRBJ1-2, with a weak D call TRBD1 (5 bases). The V gene lost 5 bases and the J gene lost 2 bases, with 12 bases spanning the gap. CDR3 length equals 13 residues. Germline loops: CDR1 GTSNPN, CDR2 SVGIG (reference sequence). CDR3 sequence reads: CAWGGNRNYGYTF. The CDR3 nucleotides are TGTGCCTGGGGGGGAAACCGAAACTATGGCTACACCTTC.

The chain has TRBV5-1 and TRBJ1-2, with D tentatively TRBD1 (6 bases). Between the trimmed V and J ends, which lost 4 bases and 4 bases, there was a span of 17 bases. The CDR3 loop spans 15 amino acids. The germline V gene has CDR1 SGHRS and CDR2 YFSETQ. The CDR3 coding sequence is TGCGCCAGCAGCCCGTCAGGGGCAACTGGCTATGGCTACACCTTC. It translates to CASSPSGATGYGYTF.

This rearrangement joins TRBV30 to TRBJ1-3, with a tentative D call TRBD1 (5 bases). Trimming removed 3 bases from V and 0 bases from J, with 12 bases in between. The germline CDR1 and CDR2 sequences are GTSNPN and SVGIG (reference sequence). This CDR3 comprises 15 residues. The CDR3 spells CAWSHPGYSGNTIYF. For the CDR3, the DNA is TGTGCCTGGAGCCACCCAGGGTACTCTGGAAACACCATATATTTT.

This chain links TRBV2 with TRBJ2-3, with 11 positions matching TRBD2. The V gene end was trimmed by 6 bases and the J gene end by 5 bases; junction bases not matched to a gene: 4. The germline V gene has CDR1 SNHLY and CDR2 FYNNEI. CDR3 size: 14 residues. Here the CDR3 reads CASRGTSGGDTQYF. CDR3 DNA: TGTGCCAGCAGAGGGACTAGCGGAGGAGATACGCAGTATTTT.